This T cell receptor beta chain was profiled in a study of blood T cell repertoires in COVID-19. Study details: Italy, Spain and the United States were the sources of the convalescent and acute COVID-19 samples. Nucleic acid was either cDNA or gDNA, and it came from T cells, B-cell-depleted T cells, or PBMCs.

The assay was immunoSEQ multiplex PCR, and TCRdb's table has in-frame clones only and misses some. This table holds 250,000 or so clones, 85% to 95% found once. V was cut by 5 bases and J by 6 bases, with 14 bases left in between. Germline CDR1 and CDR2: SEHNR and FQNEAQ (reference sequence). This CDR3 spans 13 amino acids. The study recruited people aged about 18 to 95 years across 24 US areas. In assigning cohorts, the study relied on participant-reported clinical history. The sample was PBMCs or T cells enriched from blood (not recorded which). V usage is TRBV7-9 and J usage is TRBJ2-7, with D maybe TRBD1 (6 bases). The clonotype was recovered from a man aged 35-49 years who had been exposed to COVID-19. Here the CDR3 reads CASSPGQLAEQYF. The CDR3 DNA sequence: TGTGCCAGCAGCCCCGGACAGTTGGCCGAGCAGTACTTC.